This entry describes one T cell receptor beta chain. This sample was included in a study of control samples from healthy donors and cancer patients. Germline lookup yields CDR1 SEHNR and CDR2 FQNEAQ (reference sequence). The ends were cut back, 0 bases at V and 7 bases at J, with 7 bases in the middle. This CDR3 contains 12 residues. Using immunoSEQ multiplex PCR, the repertoire was profiled, and TCRdb retains in-frame clones only, with some absent. In the table there are approximately 170,000 clones, 91% of which are singletons. The specimen sequenced was blood. The rearrangement uses TRBV7-9 and TRBJ2-7; D may be TRBD2 (5 bases). The source of this sequence is a woman aged 30 to 39 in good health. CDR3 sequence (DNA): TGTGCCAGCAGCTTAGCTCTAGCTGAGCAGTACTTC. This gives the protein CASSLALAEQYF.